This is a list of T cell receptor beta chains from one sample in a study of T cells in Graves' hyperthyroidism and ophthalmopathy. TCRdb re-called the multiplex PCR reads with MiXCR, one entry per CDR3 protein. This sample carries 450,000 to 700,000 distinct CDR3 sequences, about 45% of them seen once, and the ten largest clones take 15% to 20%. Specimen: peripheral blood or thyroid tissue (not recorded which). The receptors were sampled from an adult woman with Graves' disease, either hyperthyroidism or ophthalmopathy (not recorded which). Both conserved end residues are part of each CDR3. Fields, in order: V gene, J gene, D gene, clone size, CDR3 protein, CDR3 DNA. D genes are given only for firm matches. Size is stated for part of the rows, as once, few or many counts, or as a class when the clone is expanded.

TRBV2,TRBJ2-1,TRBD2,NA,CASTAEREVVREQFF,TGTGCCAGCACCGCCGAGCGGGAGGTAGTTAGGGAGCAGTTCTTC
TRBV18,TRBJ1-5,TRBD1,NA,CASSPRQGSDQPQHF,TGTGCCAGCTCGCCTAGACAGGGTAGCGATCAGCCCCAGCATTTT
TRBV20-1,TRBJ2-7,NA,many,CSASPPDPIYEQYF,TGCAGTGCTAGCCCCCCGGATCCGATTTACGAGCAGTACTTC
TRBV6-6,TRBJ1-3,NA,many,CASSPLVAGNTIYF,TGTGCCAGCAGCCCTCTCGTGGCAGGAAACACCATATATTTT
TRBV5-5,TRBJ2-7,TRBD1,NA,CASSLETGTGGGEQYF,TGTGCCAGCAGCTTAGAGACCGGGACAGGGGGCGGTGAGCAGTACTTC
TRBV7-6,TRBJ1-4,NA,NA,CASSFRAGVKEKLFF,TGTGCCAGCAGCTTTCGTGCAGGGGTGAAGGAAAAACTGTTTTTT
TRBV24-1,TRBJ1-5,NA,NA,CATSGGTQRPQHF,TGTGCCACCAGTGGAGGGACCCAGCGGCCCCAGCATTTT
TRBV15,TRBJ1-1,NA,NA,CATSSAYNSGAEAFF,TGTGCCACCAGCAGCGCATACAATTCGGGGGCTGAAGCTTTCTTT
TRBV5-1,TRBJ2-2,NA,many,CASAPQKNTGELFF,TGCGCCAGCGCCCCACAGAAAAACACCGGGGAGCTGTTTTTT
TRBV11-2,TRBJ1-1,NA,NA,CASTLGGGEAFF,TGTGCCAGCACCCTCGGGGGCGGAGAAGCTTTCTTT
TRBV7-8,TRBJ2-1,TRBD2,many,CASSLEPGLVGNEQFF,TGTGCCAGCAGCCTAGAACCGGGACTAGTGGGAAATGAGCAGTTCTTC
TRBV2,TRBJ1-3,NA,many,CASKKTVLLSGNTIYF,TGTGCCAGCAAAAAGACCGTGTTACTCTCTGGAAACACCATATATTTT
TRBV15,TRBJ1-1,NA,NA,CATSRGSNTEAFF,TGTGCCACCAGCAGAGGCTCGAACACTGAAGCTTTCTTT
TRBV6-6,TRBJ1-1,NA,few,CASSVVGGMEAFF,TGTGCCAGCAGCGTAGTGGGGGGTATGGAAGCTTTCTTT
TRBV5-1,TRBJ1-4,TRBD1,many,CASSRDSQNEKLFF,TGCGCCAGCAGCCGGGACAGCCAGAATGAAAAACTGTTTTTT
TRBV6-5,TRBJ2-7,TRBD2,NA,CASSRTSGLAYEQYF,TGTGCCAGCAGCAGGACTAGCGGGCTCGCCTACGAGCAGTACTTC
TRBV5-1,TRBJ1-4,TRBD1,NA,CASSLNGQGVEKLFF,TGCGCCAGCAGCTTAAACGGACAGGGGGTTGAAAAACTGTTTTTT
TRBV5-1,TRBJ1-3,TRBD1,NA,CASSLGQGTNTIYF,TGCGCCAGCAGCTTGGGACAGGGAACAAACACCATATATTTT
TRBV30,TRBJ1-1,NA,NA,CAWSPSVNAEAFF,TGTGCCTGGAGCCCCTCCGTGAACGCTGAAGCTTTCTTT
TRBV15,TRBJ2-7,TRBD2,NA,CATSPERAGFYEQYF,TGTGCCACCAGCCCAGAAAGAGCGGGATTCTACGAGCAGTACTTC
TRBV6-5,TRBJ1-5,NA,NA,CASQRGFGGNQPQHF,TGTGCCAGCCAAAGGGGTTTTGGTGGCAATCAGCCCCAGCATTTT
TRBV7-9,TRBJ1-2,TRBD1,NA,CASSRTGGGGYTF,TGTGCCAGCAGTCGTACAGGGGGCGGCGGCTACACCTTC
TRBV18,TRBJ2-7,TRBD2,NA,CASSPGLAGVGEQYF,TGTGCCAGCTCACCTGGACTAGCGGGAGTCGGCGAGCAGTACTTC
TRBV5-1,TRBJ2-7,NA,many,CASSLAAPSYEQYF,TGCGCCAGCAGCTTGGCGGCACCTTCCTACGAGCAGTACTTC
TRBV27,TRBJ2-5,TRBD2,NA,CASRLSPVSGLGQETQYF,TGTGCCAGCAGGTTAAGTCCGGTTTCGGGACTAGGGCAAGAGACCCAGTACTTC
TRBV5-1,TRBJ1-3,TRBD1,many,CASSPGQGGNTIYF,TGCGCCAGCAGCCCGGGACAGGGCGGAAACACCATATATTTT
TRBV24-1,TRBJ2-3,NA,few,CATSDYGAGDTQYF,TGTGCCACCAGTGATTACGGGGCTGGCGATACGCAGTATTTT
TRBV29-1,TRBJ1-3,NA,NA,CSVEQGYYGNTIYF,TGCAGCGTTGAACAGGGATACTATGGAAACACCATATATTTT
TRBV9,TRBJ1-6,NA,NA,CASSVDPSPLHF,TGTGCCAGCAGCGTAGACCCCTCACCCCTCCACTTT
TRBV25-1,TRBJ2-3,NA,many,CASSEAGSGTDTQYF,TGTGCCAGCAGTGAGGCAGGGTCAGGCACAGATACGCAGTATTTT
TRBV7-9,TRBJ2-7,TRBD2,many,CASSILADEQYF,TGTGCCAGCAGCATACTAGCGGACGAGCAGTACTTC
TRBV4-1,TRBJ2-7,NA,NA,CASSHDIYEQYF,TGCGCCAGCAGCCATGACATCTACGAGCAGTACTTC
TRBV2,TRBJ2-7,NA,few,CASSGGYHEQYF,TGTGCCAGCAGTGGAGGTTACCACGAGCAGTACTTC
TRBV6-6,TRBJ1-4,NA,many,CASRKQGDEKLFF,TGTGCCAGCAGAAAACAGGGTGATGAAAAACTGTTTTTT
TRBV12-3/TRBV12-4,TRBJ1-1,NA,NA,CASSLGEGVWTEASF,TGTGCCAGCAGTTTGGGGGAAGGGGTATGGACTGAAGCTTCCTTT
TRBV25-1,TRBJ1-6,NA,few,CASSDIPPRLNSPLHF,TGTGCCAGCAGTGATATCCCCCCCAGACTAAATTCACCCCTCCACTTT
TRBV6-1,TRBJ2-5,NA,NA,CASSEGAGETQYF,TGTGCCAGCAGTGAAGGAGCAGGGGAGACCCAGTACTTC
TRBV2,TRBJ1-1,TRBD1,NA,CASSGTGADAFF,TGTGCCAGCAGTGGGACAGGGGCCGACGCTTTCTTT
TRBV5-1,TRBJ1-5,NA,many,CASSWGHENQPQHF,TGCGCCAGCAGTTGGGGACACGAAAATCAGCCCCAGCATTTT